The clone carrying this TCR beta chain was seen many times. These data come from a study of blood T cells in healthy people across ages. Trimming cost V 7 bases and J 5 bases, with 18 bases left between them. The CDR3 spans 13 residues. Germline V gene lookup returns CDR1 SQVTM and CDR2 ANQGSEA. Through a sample-barcoded 5' primer and a J-beta primer mix, a second PCR was run for roughly 7 to 12 cycles. A single record per CDR3 protein comes from TCRdb applying MiXCR to the 5' RACE reads. The sample comprises 850,000 to 1,300,000 distinct CDR3 sequences, more than 40% of which are singletons, and approximately 17% rests with the top ten.

The gene calls are TRBV29-1 and TRBJ2-7, with D tentatively TRBD1 (5 bases). The source material was blood. The origin of this receptor is a woman aged 55-75 years in good health. The CDR3 loop is CSAGVGVVDEQYF. For the CDR3, the DNA is TGCAGCGCCGGCGTAGGGGTAGTGGACGAGCAGTACTTC.